The 3 T cell receptor beta chains given below trace back to one sample, sequenced in a study of CD8+ T cells in alopecia areata. The sequencing template was cDNA reverse transcribed from extracted RNA. Clones were sequenced by immunoSEQ multiplex PCR, and TCRdb holds only the in-frame ones, with some missing. This table has some 130,000 clones, about 46% appearing once. The source was CD8+ T cells sorted from blood, collected at week 0. Receptors were obtained from a human donor with alopecia areata.

This clone has more than one count but fewer than ten. In DNA form, the CDR3 reads TGTGCCAGTAGTTTTCGGGACCACCGGAGGGCTTTCTTT. This sequence encodes CASSFRDHRRAFF. The chain links TRBV19 to TRBJ1-1, with a possible D match to TRBD1 (5 bases). The CDR3 length is 13 residues. The V end was cut by 5 bases, the J end by 11 bases, with 18 bases between. Germline assignment: CDR1 LNHDA and CDR2 SQIVND (reference sequence).

Only a few counts were recorded for this clone. The chain joins TRBV27 to TRBJ2-2; D is unresolved. The CDR3 has 13 residues. CDR1 and CDR2 from the germline V gene are MNHEY and SMNVEV (reference sequence). V was cut by 5 bases and J by 0 bases, with 4 bases left in between. CDR3 sequence reads: CASSEANTGELFF. The CDR3 DNA sequence: TGTGCCAGCAGTGAAGCGAACACCGGGGAGCTGTTTTTT.

This clone was detected ten times or more. This chain links TRBV7-8 with TRBJ2-2; D may match TRBD1 or TRBD2 (5 bases each). Trimming took 5 bases from V and 5 from J, leaving 6 bases between them. Germline lookup yields CDR1 SGHVS and CDR2 FQNEAQ. The CDR3 is 12 residues long. The CDR3 region has the DNA TGTGCCAGCAGCGAGGGGACCGGGGAGCTGTTTTTT. Its translation is CASSEGTGELFF.